A selection of T cell receptor beta chains follows, all from one sample in a study of T cell responses to AZD1222 COVID-19 vaccine. Profiling relied on immunoSEQ multiplex PCR, and the TCRdb table lists in-frame clones only, not all of them. This sample carries over 150,000 clones, 90% of them seen once, and the ten largest clones take approximately 1.5%. The source material was peripheral blood, sampled on day 0 of AZD1222 vaccination. These receptor sequences come from an adult in good health. Both conserved end residues are part of each CDR3.

cdr3_aa	v_call	j_call
CASSIKGSYGYTF	TRBV19	TRBJ1-2
CASSQGEVLANYGYTF	TRBV3-1/TRBV3-2	TRBJ1-2
CASASGGNQETQYF	TRBV11-3	TRBJ2-5
CASSSGDSYTDTQYF	TRBV28	TRBJ2-3
CSLRVTDTQYF	TRBV20-1	TRBJ2-3
CASSPDGIYNSPLHF	TRBV5-6	TRBJ1-6
CASRRRENTEAFF	TRBV12-3/TRBV12-4	TRBJ1-1
CASRSGGFVYEQYF	TRBV6-6	TRBJ2-7
CVSSVASGPSYEQYF	TRBV6-4	TRBJ2-7
CASSAGGPRYGYTF	TRBV2	TRBJ1-2
CASSLVGGGAPFGTQYF	TRBV28	TRBJ2-5
CAISIPGQGDHNEQFF	TRBV10-3	TRBJ2-1
CASSYPSAMNTEAFF	TRBV7-8	TRBJ1-1
CASSHGEGGPSGNTIYF	TRBV4-1	TRBJ1-3
CASSLSYSYNSPLHF	TRBV7-2	TRBJ1-6
CASSLQQVSSYEQYF	TRBV11-2	TRBJ2-7
CASSLIVNYGYTF	TRBV28	TRBJ1-2
CASSLALTDTEAFF	TRBV7-9	TRBJ1-1
CASSSSTGVGEQYF	TRBV7-7	TRBJ2-7
CASSSSGYFGETQYF	TRBV7-2	TRBJ2-5
CASWGGASNQPQHF	TRBV19	TRBJ1-5
CASSHAGTPDHNSPLHF	TRBV7-9	TRBJ1-6
CASSQTDRGATNEKLFF	TRBV19	TRBJ1-4
CATSDPGQGSNEQFF	TRBV24-1	TRBJ2-1
CASGYRNTEAFF	TRBV27	TRBJ1-1
CASTENYEQYF	TRBV2	TRBJ2-7
CASSVEAGANTGELFF	TRBV9	TRBJ2-2
CASSQAGVRTGELFF	TRBV3-1/TRBV3-2	TRBJ2-2
CAWRQDNSGNTIYF	TRBV30	TRBJ1-3
CASSAGGRVSGANVLTF	TRBV9	TRBJ2-6
CASSLLGGRHSYEQYF	TRBV27	TRBJ2-7
CASSQAYRTENYGYTF	TRBV3-1/TRBV3-2	TRBJ1-2
CASSQERGTVYNSPLHF	TRBV4-1	TRBJ1-6
CASSYLAGRTDTQYF	TRBV3-1/TRBV3-2	TRBJ2-3
CASSVGLGSNQPQHF	TRBV9	TRBJ1-5
CASSRGAGTEAFF	TRBV7-2	TRBJ1-1
CSASKGALTGELFF	TRBV20-1	TRBJ2-2
CASSLDRDQPQHF	TRBV7-9	TRBJ1-5